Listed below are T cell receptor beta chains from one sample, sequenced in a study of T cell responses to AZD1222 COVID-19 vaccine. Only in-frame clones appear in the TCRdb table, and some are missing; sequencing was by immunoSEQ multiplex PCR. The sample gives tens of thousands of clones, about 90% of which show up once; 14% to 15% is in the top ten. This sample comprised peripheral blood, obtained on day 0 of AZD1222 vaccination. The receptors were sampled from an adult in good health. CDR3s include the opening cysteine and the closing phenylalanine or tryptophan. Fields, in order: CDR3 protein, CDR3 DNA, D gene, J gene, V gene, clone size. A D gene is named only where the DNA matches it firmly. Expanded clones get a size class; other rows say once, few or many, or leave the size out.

CASEIRDSRNQPQHF,TGTGCCAGCGAGATCCGGGACAGCCGCAATCAGCCCCAGCATTTT,TRBD1,TRBJ1-5,TRBV6-5,NA
CATGTSYNQPQHF,TGCGCCACCGGGACAAGTTACAATCAGCCCCAGCATTTT,NA,TRBJ1-5,TRBV10-2,few
CASDVGGLVFF,TGTGCCAGCGACGTAGGTGGACTAGTATTCTTC,TRBD2,TRBJ2-1,TRBV11-3,NA
CASSLEAGNGEQFF,TGTGCCAGCAGCTTAGAGGCAGGGAACGGTGAGCAGTTCTTC,NA,TRBJ2-1,TRBV11-2,NA
CASRKGGGNQPQHF,TGTGCCAGCCGCAAGGGGGGAGGCAATCAGCCCCAGCATTTT,NA,TRBJ1-5,TRBV28,once
CASSLSLTGELFF,TGTGCCAGCAGTCTCTCCCTTACCGGGGAGCTGTTTTTT,NA,TRBJ2-2,TRBV7-2,NA
CASKEGASGANVLTF,TGCGCCAGCAAGGAGGGGGCAAGTGGGGCCAACGTCCTGACTTTC,NA,TRBJ2-6,TRBV10-2,NA
CASSPWAGGSFEQFF,TGTGCCAGCAGCCCCTGGGCGGGAGGATCTTTTGAGCAGTTCTTC,TRBD2,TRBJ2-1,TRBV7-3,once
CASSKAETNRGFHNSPLHF,TGTGCCAGCAGCAAAGCGGAGACAAACAGGGGGTTCCATAATTCACCCCTCCACTTT,NA,TRBJ1-6,TRBV21-1,NA
CASSQVPAGAGDNEQFF,TGTGCCAGCAGCCAAGTTCCAGCGGGAGCAGGGGACAATGAGCAGTTCTTC,TRBD2,TRBJ2-1,TRBV3-1/TRBV3-2,NA
CASSQDHRVNQPQHF,TGCGCCAGCAGCCAAGATCACCGGGTTAATCAGCCCCAGCATTTT,NA,TRBJ1-5,TRBV4-1,NA
CASSKVGSVTGELFF,TGTGCCAGCAGCAAAGTGGGTAGCGTCACCGGGGAGCTGTTTTTT,NA,TRBJ2-2,TRBV21-1,NA
CASSLDQGLAGHTQYF,TGTGCCAGCAGCTTAGACCAGGGACTAGCGGGACATACGCAGTATTTT,TRBD2,TRBJ2-3,TRBV11-2,NA
CASSQGGGMTSTDTQYF,TGTGCCAGCAGCCAAGGCGGAGGTATGACTAGCACAGATACGCAGTATTTT,NA,TRBJ2-3,TRBV3-1/TRBV3-2,NA
CASSLPGLFTGYTF,TGTGCCAGCAGCTTGCCAGGCCTATTCACTGGCTACACCTTC,NA,TRBJ1-2,TRBV7-9,NA
CASSEGTASSYEQYF,TGTGCCAGCAGTGAAGGGACAGCTTCCTCCTACGAGCAGTACTTC,NA,TRBJ2-7,TRBV6-1,NA
CASSPPGGETEAFF,TGTGCCAGCTCACCCCCCGGGGGAGAAACTGAAGCTTTCTTT,NA,TRBJ1-1,TRBV6-5,NA
CASSTGTGTDTQYF,TGTGCCAGCAGCACCGGGACAGGCACAGATACGCAGTATTTT,TRBD1,TRBJ2-3,TRBV6-2/TRBV6-3,NA
CASSQVPLAGSSGEQFF,TGTGCCAGCAGCCAAGTCCCCCTGGCGGGATCGTCCGGTGAGCAGTTCTTC,NA,TRBJ2-1,TRBV14,few
CASSWTVTYEQYF,TGTGCCAGCAGCTGGACAGTGACCTACGAGCAGTACTTC,NA,TRBJ2-7,TRBV5-6,NA
CASSDSGLAVSTGELFF,TGTGCCAGCAGTGACTCGGGACTAGCGGTTTCCACCGGGGAGCTGTTTTTT,TRBD2,TRBJ2-2,TRBV6-4,NA
CASFESTREDYGYTF,TGTGCCAGCTTCGAAAGCACCCGGGAGGACTATGGCTACACCTTC,NA,TRBJ1-2,TRBV27,NA
CASSPRQGPNEKLFF,TGTGCCAGTAGTCCAAGACAGGGCCCTAATGAAAAACTGTTTTTT,TRBD1,TRBJ1-4,TRBV19,NA
CATSDPTDREAYNEQFF,TGTGCCACCAGTGACCCCACCGACAGGGAAGCCTACAATGAGCAGTTCTTC,TRBD1,TRBJ2-1,TRBV24-1,NA
CASSAGLVRSGANVLTF,TGTGCCAGCAGCGCCGGACTCGTTCGCTCTGGGGCCAACGTCCTGACTTTC,NA,TRBJ2-6,TRBV5-4,NA
CASSLAQGTTYGYTF,TGTGCCAGCAGCTTAGCCCAGGGTACCACCTATGGCTACACCTTC,NA,TRBJ1-2,TRBV7-2,NA
CASSLDGSLEQFF,TGCGCCAGCAGCTTGGATGGCTCGCTTGAGCAGTTCTTC,NA,TRBJ2-1,TRBV5-1,NA
CASSVGRNSNSPLHF,TGTGCCAGCAGTGTTGGCCGAAACTCGAATTCACCCCTCCACTTT,NA,TRBJ1-6,TRBV27,NA
CASSRGGYGYTF,TGTGCCAGCTCGAGGGGAGGCTATGGCTACACCTTC,NA,TRBJ1-2,TRBV6-5,once
CASSRTGRGQPQHF,TGTGCCAGCAGTCGGACAGGGAGGGGACAGCCCCAGCATTTT,TRBD1,TRBJ1-5,TRBV2,NA
CASSQDSNQPQHF,TGCGCCAGCAGCCAAGACAGCAATCAGCCCCAGCATTTT,NA,TRBJ1-5,TRBV4-1,NA
CASSPTGRDTGELFF,TGTGCCAGCAGCCCCACGGGAAGGGACACCGGGGAGCTGTTTTTT,NA,TRBJ2-2,TRBV7-3,NA
CASSPFRLGTLRTDTQYF,TGTGCCAGCAGCCCCTTTCGCCTAGGGACTCTACGCACAGATACGCAGTATTTT,NA,TRBJ2-3,TRBV11-2,NA
CSARRTGEAFF,TGCAGTGCTAGACGGACAGGGGAAGCTTTCTTT,TRBD1,TRBJ1-1,TRBV20-1,NA
CASSISPKGTYEQYF,TGTGCCAGTAGTATAAGTCCTAAAGGCACCTACGAGCAGTACTTC,NA,TRBJ2-7,TRBV19,few
CASSPGSQSEQYF,TGTGCCAGCTCACCAGGATCCCAATCCGAGCAGTACTTC,NA,TRBJ2-7,TRBV18,NA
CASSALQGATYEQYF,TGTGCCAGCAGCGCTCTACAGGGGGCCACCTACGAGCAGTACTTC,TRBD1,TRBJ2-7,TRBV6-5,NA
CASSLVGWTSQFF,TGTGCCAGCAGCTTAGTGGGTTGGACTAGCCAGTTCTTC,TRBD2,TRBJ2-1,TRBV7-8,NA
CATSRLRGQSSYEQYF,TGTGCCACCAGCAGACTCCGGGGACAGAGCTCCTACGAGCAGTACTTC,TRBD1,TRBJ2-7,TRBV15,once
CASSLVMKGQAFF,TGTGCCAGCAGCTTGGTGATGAAGGGCCAAGCTTTCTTT,NA,TRBJ1-1,TRBV5-5,NA
CASSKTTGLAGGFTGELFF,TGTGCCAGCAGCAAAACGACGGGACTAGCGGGAGGATTCACCGGGGAGCTGTTTTTT,NA,TRBJ2-2,TRBV21-1,NA
CAWRNERTGGYEQYF,TGTGCCTGGAGAAATGAGAGGACAGGGGGGTACGAGCAGTACTTC,TRBD1,TRBJ2-7,TRBV30,NA
CASSLQGGETQYF,TGTGCCAGCTCCCTACAGGGCGGAGAGACCCAGTACTTC,NA,TRBJ2-5,TRBV18,NA
CASSSLAGVYEQFF,TGTGCCAGCAGCTCTCTAGCGGGAGTCTATGAGCAGTTCTTC,TRBD2,TRBJ2-1,TRBV3-1/TRBV3-2,NA
CASSPGQDNYGYTF,TGTGCCAGCAGCCCGGGACAGGACAACTATGGCTACACCTTC,TRBD1,TRBJ1-2,TRBV2,NA
CASSPGTSVSEQYF,TGTGCCAGCTCACCAGGGACTAGTGTTAGCGAGCAGTACTTC,TRBD2,TRBJ2-7,TRBV18,NA